The T cell receptor (beta chain) described here comes from a study of T-cell reconstitution after alpha-beta-depleted transplantation in children. The germline gives CDR1 LGHDT, CDR2 YNNKEL (reference sequence). Unmatched junction bases numbered 12, after V lost 0 bases and J lost 2 bases. The CDR3 extends over 20 amino acids. Unique molecular identifiers were incorporated when the TCRbeta library was constructed. MiXCR, run by TCRdb on the PCR reads, gives a single entry per CDR3 protein. This sample has about 400,000 distinct CDR3 sequences, with roughly 17% found just once. This clonotype was observed a handful of times.

The clonotype comes from a boy less than two years old who had a stem cell transplant for Wiskott-Aldrich syndrome, so the T cells may come from the graft donor. The sample consisted of PBMCs, mostly from graft donor cells, taken 360 days after TCRalphabeta/CD19-depleted stem cell transplant. V is TRBV3-1 and J is TRBJ2-1, with 11 bases that match TRBD2. The DNA of the CDR3 is TGTGCCAGCAGCCAAGAGTGGCCTAGCGGGAGGTATCTTACCTACAATGAGCAGTTCTTC. It translates to CASSQEWPSGRYLTYNEQFF.